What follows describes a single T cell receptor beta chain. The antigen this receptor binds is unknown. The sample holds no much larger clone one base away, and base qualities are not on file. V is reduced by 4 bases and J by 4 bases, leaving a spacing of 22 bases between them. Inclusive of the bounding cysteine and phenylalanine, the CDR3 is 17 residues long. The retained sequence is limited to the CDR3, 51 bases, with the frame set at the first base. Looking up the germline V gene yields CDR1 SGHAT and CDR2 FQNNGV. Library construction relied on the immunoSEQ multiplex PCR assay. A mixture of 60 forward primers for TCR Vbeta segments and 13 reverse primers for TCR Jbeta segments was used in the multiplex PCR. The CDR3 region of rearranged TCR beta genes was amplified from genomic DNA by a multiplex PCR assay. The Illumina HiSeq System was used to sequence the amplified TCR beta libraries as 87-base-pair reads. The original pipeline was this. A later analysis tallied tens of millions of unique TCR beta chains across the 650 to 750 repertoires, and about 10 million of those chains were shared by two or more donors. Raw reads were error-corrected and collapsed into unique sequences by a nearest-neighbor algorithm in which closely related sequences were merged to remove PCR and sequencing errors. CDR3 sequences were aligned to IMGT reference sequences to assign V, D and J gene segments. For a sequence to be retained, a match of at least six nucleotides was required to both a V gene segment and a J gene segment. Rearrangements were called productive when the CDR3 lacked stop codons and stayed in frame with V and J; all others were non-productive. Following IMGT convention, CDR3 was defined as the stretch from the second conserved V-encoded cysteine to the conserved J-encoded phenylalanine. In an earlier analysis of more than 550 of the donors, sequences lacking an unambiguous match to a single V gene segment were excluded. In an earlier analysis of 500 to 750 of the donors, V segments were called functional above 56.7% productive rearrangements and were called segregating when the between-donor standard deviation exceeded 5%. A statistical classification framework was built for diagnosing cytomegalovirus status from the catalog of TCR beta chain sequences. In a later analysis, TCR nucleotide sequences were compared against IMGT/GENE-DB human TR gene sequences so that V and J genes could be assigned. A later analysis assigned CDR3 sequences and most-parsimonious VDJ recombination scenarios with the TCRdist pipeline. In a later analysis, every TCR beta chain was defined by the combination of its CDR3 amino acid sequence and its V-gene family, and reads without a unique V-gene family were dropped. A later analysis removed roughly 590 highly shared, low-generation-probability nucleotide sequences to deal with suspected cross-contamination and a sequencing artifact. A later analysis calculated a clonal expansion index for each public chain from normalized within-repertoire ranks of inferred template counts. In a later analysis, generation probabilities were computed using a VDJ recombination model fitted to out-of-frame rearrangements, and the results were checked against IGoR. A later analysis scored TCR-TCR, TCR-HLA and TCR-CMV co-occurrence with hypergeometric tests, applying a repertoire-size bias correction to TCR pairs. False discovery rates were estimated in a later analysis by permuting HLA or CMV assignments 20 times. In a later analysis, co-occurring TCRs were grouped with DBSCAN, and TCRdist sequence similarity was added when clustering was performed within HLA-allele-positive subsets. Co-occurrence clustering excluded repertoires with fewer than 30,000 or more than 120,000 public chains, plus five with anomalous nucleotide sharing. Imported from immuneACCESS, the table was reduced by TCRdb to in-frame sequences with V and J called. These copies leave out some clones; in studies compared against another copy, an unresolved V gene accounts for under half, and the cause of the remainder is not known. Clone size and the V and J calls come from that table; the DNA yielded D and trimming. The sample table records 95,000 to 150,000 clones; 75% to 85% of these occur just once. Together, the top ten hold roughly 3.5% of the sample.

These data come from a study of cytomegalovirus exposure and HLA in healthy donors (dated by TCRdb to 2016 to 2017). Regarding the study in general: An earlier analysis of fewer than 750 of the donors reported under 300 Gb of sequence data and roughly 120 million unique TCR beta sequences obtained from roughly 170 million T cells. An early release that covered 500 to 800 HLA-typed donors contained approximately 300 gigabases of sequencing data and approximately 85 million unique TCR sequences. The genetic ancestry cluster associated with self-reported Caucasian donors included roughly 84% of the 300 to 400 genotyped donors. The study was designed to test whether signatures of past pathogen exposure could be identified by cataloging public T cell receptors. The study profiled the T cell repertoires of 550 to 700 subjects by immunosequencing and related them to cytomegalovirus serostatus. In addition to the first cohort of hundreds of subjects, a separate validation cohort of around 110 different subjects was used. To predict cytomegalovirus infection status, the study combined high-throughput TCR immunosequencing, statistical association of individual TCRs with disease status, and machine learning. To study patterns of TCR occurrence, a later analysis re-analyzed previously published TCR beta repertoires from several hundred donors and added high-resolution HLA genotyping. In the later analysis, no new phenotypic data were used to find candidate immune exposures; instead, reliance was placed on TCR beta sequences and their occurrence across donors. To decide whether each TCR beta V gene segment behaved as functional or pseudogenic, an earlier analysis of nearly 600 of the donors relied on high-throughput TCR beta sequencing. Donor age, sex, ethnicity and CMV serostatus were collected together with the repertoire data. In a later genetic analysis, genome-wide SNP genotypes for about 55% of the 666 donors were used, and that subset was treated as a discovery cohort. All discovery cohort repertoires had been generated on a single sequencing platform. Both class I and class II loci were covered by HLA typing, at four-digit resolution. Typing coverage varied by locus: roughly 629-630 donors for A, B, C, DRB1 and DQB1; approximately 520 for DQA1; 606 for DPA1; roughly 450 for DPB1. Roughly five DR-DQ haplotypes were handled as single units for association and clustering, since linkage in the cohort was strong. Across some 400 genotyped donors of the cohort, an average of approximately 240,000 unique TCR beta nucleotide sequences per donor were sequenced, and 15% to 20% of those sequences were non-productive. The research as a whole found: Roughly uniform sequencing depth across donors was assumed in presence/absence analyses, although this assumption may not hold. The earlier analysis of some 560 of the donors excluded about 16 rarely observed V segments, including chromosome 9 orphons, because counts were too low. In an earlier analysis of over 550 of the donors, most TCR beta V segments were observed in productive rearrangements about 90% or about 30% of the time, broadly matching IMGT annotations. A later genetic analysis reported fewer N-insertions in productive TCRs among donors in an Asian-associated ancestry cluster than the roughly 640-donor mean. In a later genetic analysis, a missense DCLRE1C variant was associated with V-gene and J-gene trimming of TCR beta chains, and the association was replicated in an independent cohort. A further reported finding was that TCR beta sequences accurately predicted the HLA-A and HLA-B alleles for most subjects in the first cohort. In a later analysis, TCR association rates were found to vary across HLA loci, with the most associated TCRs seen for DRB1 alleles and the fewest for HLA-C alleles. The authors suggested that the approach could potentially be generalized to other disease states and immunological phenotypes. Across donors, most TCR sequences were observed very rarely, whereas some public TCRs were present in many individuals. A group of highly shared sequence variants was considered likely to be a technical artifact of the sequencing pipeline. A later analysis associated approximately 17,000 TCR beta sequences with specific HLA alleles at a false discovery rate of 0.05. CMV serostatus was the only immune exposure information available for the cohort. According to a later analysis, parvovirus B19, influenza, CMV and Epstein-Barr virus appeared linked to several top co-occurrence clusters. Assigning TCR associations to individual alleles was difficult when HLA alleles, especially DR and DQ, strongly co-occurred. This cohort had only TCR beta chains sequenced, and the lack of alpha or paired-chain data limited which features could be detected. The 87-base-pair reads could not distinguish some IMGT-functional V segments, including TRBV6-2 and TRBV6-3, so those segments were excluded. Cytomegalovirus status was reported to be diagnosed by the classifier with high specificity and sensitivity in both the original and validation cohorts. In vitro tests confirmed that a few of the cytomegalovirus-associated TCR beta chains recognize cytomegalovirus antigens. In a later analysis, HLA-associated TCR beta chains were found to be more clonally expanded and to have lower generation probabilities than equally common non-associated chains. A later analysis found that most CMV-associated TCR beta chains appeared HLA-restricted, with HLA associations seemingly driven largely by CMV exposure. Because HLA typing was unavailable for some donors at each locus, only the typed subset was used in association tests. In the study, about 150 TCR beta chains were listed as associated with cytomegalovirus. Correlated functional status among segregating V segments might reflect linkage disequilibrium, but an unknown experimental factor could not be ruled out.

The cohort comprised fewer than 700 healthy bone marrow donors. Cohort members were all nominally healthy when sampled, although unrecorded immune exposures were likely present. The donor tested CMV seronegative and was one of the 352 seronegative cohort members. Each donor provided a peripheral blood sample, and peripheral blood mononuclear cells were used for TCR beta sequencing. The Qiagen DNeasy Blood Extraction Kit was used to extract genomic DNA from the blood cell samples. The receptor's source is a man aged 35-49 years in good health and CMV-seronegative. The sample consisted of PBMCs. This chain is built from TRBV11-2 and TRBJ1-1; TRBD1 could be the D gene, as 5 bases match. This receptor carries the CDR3 CASSSSIPGLGGTEAFF. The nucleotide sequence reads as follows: TGTGCCAGCAGCTCCTCCATTCCAGGGCTGGGGGGCACTGAAGCTTTCTTT. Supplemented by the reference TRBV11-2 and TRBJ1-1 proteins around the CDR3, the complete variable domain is EAGVAQSPRYKIIEKRQSVAFWCNPISGHATLYWYQQILGQGPKLLIQFQNNGVVDDSQLPKDRFSAERLKGVDSTLKIQPAKLEDSAVYLCASSSSIPGLGGTEAFFGQGTRLTVV.